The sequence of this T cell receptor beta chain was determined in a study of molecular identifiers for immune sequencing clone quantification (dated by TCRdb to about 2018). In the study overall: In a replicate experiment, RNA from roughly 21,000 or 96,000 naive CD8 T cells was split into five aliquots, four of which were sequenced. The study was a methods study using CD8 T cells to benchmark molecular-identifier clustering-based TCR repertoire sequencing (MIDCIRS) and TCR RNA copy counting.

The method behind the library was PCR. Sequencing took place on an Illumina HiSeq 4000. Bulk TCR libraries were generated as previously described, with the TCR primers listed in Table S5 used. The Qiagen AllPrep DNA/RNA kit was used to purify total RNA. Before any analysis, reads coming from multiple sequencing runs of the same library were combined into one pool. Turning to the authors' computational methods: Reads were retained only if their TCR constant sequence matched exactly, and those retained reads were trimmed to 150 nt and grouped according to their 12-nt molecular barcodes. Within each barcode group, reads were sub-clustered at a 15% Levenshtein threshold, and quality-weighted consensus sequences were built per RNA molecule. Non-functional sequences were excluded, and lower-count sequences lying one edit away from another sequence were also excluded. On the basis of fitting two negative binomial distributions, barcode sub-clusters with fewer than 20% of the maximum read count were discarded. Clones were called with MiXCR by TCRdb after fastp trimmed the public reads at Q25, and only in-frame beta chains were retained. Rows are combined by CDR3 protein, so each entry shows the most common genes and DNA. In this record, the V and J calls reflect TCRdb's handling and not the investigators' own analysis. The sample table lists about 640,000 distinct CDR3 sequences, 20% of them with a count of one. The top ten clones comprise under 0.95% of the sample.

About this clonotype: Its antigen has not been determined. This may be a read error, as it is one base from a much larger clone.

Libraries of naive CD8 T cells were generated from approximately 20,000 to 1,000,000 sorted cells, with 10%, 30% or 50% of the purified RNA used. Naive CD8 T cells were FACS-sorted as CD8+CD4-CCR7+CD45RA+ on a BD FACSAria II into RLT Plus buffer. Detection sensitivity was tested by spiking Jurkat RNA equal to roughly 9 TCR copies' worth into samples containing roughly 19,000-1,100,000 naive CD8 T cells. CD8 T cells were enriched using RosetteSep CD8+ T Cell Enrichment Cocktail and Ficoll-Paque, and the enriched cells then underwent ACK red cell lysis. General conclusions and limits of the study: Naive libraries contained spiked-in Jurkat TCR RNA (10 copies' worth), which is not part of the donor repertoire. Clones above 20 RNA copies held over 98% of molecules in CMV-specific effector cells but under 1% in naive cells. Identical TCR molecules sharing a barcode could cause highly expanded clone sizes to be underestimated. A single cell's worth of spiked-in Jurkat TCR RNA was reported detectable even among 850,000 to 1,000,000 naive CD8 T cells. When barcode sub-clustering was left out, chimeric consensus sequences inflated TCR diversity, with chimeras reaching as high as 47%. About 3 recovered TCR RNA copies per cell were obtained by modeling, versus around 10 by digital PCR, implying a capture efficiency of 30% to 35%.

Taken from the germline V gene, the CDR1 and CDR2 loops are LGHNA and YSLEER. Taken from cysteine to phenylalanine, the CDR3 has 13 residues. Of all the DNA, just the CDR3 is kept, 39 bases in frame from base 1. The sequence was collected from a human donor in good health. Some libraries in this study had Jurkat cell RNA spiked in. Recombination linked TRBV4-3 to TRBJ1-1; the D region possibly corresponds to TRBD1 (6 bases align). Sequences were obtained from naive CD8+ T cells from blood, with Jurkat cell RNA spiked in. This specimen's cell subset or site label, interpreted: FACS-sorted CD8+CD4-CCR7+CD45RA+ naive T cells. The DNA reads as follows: TGCGGCAGCAGCCTCGAGGGGGGGGTTAGGGCTTTCTTT. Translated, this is CGSSLEGGVRAFF.